This TCR beta chain was sequenced during a study of blood T cell repertoires in COVID-19. Original processing notes: How many nucleated cells were present was estimated from reference gene primer amplification. TCRdb's copy holds only in-frame clones and misses some; the assay was immunoSEQ multiplex PCR. V and J calls and clone size are copied from that table; D and trimming were computed from the DNA. The table records roughly 120,000 clones, 85% of them present only once. The V end was cut by 5 bases, the J end by 2 bases, with 16 bases between. CDR1 LNHDA and CDR2 SQIVND come from the germline V gene (reference sequence). The CDR3 covers 16 residues.

This TCR was sampled from a human donor in a cohort sampled during active COVID-19. The sample was peripheral blood. The chain employs TRBV19 and TRBJ1-5; TRBD1 is a possible D gene (6 bases). The CDR3 nucleotides read TGTGCCAGTAGTTCGACAGGAGTTGTAGGCAATCAGCCCCAGCATTTT. Protein product: CASSSTGVVGNQPQHF. Based on the CDR3 plus reference TRBV19 and TRBJ1-5, the full variable domain is DGGITQSPKYLFRKEGQNVTLSCEQNLNHDAMYWYRQDPGQGLRLIYYSQIVNDFQKGDIAEGYSVSREKKESFPLTVTSAQKNPTAFYLCASSSTGVVGNQPQHFGDGTRLSIL.